The following is a T cell receptor beta chain sequence with its context. This clonotype was observed a few times. Its antigen has not been determined. Per-nucleotide qualities are absent, and no much larger clonotype sits a single base away. TCRdb names Illumina HiSeq 1500 as the instrument used. TCRdb redid the processing of the public reads, applying fastp at Q25 and MiXCR, and retained in-frame beta chains. Rows are unified per CDR3 protein, each entry keeping the most common DNA and genes. The sample has roughly 150,000 distinct CDR3 sequences on record, 20% to 25% of them singletons. The ten largest clones capture approximately 11% of the sample. This sample is drawn from a study of T cell repertoires in cytomegalovirus infection (dated by TCRdb to the late 2010s). For the study in its entirety: The HLA type of each donor mattered for the analysis, because public TCR beta signatures pointed to carriage of CMV infection along with the matching HLA type. Overall study results and their limits: Cumulative frequency of public TCR beta family members discriminated carriers of CMV infection plus the relevant HLA type in this cohort and an independent 352-donor cohort. The ex vivo response was dominated by HLA-C-restricted CMV-specific TCR beta clonotypes, which also provided the single most frequent clonotype in two of eight donors.

This receptor was obtained from a human donor in good health (CMV status not recorded). Some clones in this sample may be carry-over from other donors' samples. Sequencing was done on a sample of PBMCs.

The bases read TGTGCCAGCAGTTTATTCACATTCAGGGGTACTGAAGCTTTCTTT. This sequence encodes CASSLFTFRGTEAFF. In this chain, TRBV28 is recombined with TRBJ1-1, and TRBD1 may be the D gene, going by 6 matching bases. Per the germline V gene, MDHEN is the CDR1 and SYDVKM is the CDR2. The CDR3 sequence holds 15 residues, the cysteine and phenylalanine included. Only CDR3 DNA remains: 45 bases, in frame from the first base. The junction shows trimming of 1 base on V and 5 bases on J, plus 14 bases between the germline ends.